The 22 T cell receptor beta chains listed next were all sequenced from one sample in a study of CD8+ T cells in alopecia areata. As for treatment: oral pan-JAK inhibitor, 5-10 mg twice daily. Following RNA extraction, reverse transcription yielded cDNA that acted as the sequencing template. The repertoire was sequenced with immunoSEQ multiplex PCR; TCRdb's copy has only in-frame clones and lacks some. The profile covers 75,000 to 80,000 clones, with approximately 66% appearing a single time and 23% taken by the ten largest. Sequenced material: CD8+ T cells sorted from blood, taken at week 24, from a patient treated with tofacitinib. These TCRs come from a human donor with alopecia areata.

A few counts support this clone. Here the CDR3 reads CAWVAPEDNEQFF. The CDR3 DNA sequence: TGTGCCTGGGTCGCCCCAGAGGACAATGAGCAGTTCTTC. V is TRBV30 and J is TRBJ2-1; D remains unclear. V was trimmed by 5 bases and J by 5 bases, leaving 13 bases between them. Germline lookup yields CDR1 GTSNPN and CDR2 SVGIG (reference sequence). This CDR3 contains 13 residues.

The chain carries TRBV27 and TRBJ2-2; D gene uncertain. The CDR3 totals 12 residues. Trimming removed 6 bases from V and 5 bases from J, with 7 bases in between. The germline CDR1 and CDR2 sequences are MNHEY and SMNVEV (reference sequence). CDR3 in DNA: TGTGCCAGCAGCCGCCCGACCGGGGAGCTGTTTTTT. This sequence encodes CASSRPTGELFF.

The chain has TRBV4-3 and TRBJ2-3; 8 bases fit TRBD2. CDR3 length equals 16 residues. J gave up 1 base and V 1 base, and 4 bases lay outside the gene matches. The germline V gene has CDR1 LGHNA and CDR2 YSLEER. Written as DNA, the CDR3 is TGCGCCAGCAGCCAAGGCAGCGGGGGAGGCACAGATACGCAGTATTTT. This translates into CASSQGSGGGTDTQYF.

The rearrangement uses TRBV4-3 and TRBJ2-2; D gene uncertain. V was trimmed by 0 bases and J by 4 bases, leaving 9 bases between them. The CDR3 is 15 amino acids. Germline values: CDR1 LGHNA, CDR2 YSLEER. The CDR3 DNA is TGCGCCAGCAGCCAAGATCAGAACCCCACCGGGGAGCTGTTTTTT. Translation: CASSQDQNPTGELFF.

The chain has TRBV27 and TRBJ1-1; D call uncertain. V lost 1 base, J lost 2 bases, and 11 bases lay in between. The CDR3 has 15 amino acids. Germline-derived CDR1 and CDR2 are MNHEY and SMNVEV (reference sequence). The CDR3 DNA sequence: TGTGCCAGCAGTTTATGGGCAGACACTAACACTGAAGCTTTCTTT. Translation gives CASSLWADTNTEAFF.

The table lists this clone with a few counts. V usage is TRBV29-1 and J usage is TRBJ2-7, with D hard to call. CDR3 length: 16 amino acids. V was shortened by 3 bases and J by 4 bases, with 22 bases between the two germline ends. The germline CDR1 and CDR2 sequences are SQVTM and ANQGSEA. Written as DNA, the CDR3 is TGCAGCGTTGAGTTTACGGATCTGTGGGGTCAGTACGAGCAGTACTTC. Protein: CSVEFTDLWGQYEQYF.

The chain combines TRBV10-3 with TRBJ2-5; 8 positions agree with TRBD2. The germline V gene has CDR1 ENHRY and CDR2 SYGVKD. CDR3 length: 15 amino acids. Trimming took 3 bases from V and 3 from J; bases not matched to a gene: 6. The chain's CDR3 is CAISDSGTLEETQYF. The CDR3 DNA reads as TGTGCCATCAGTGATAGCGGGACATTAGAAGAGACCCAGTACTTC.

V and J are TRBV27 and TRBJ2-1, with D tentatively TRBD2 (5 bases). The CDR3 length is 15 residues. Between the trimmed V and J ends, which lost 3 bases and 0 bases, there was a span of 9 bases. Germline V lookup: CDR1 MNHEY, CDR2 SMNVEV (reference sequence). CDR3 sequence reads: CASSLGSLSYNEQFF. CDR3 nucleotides: TGTGCCAGCAGTTTGGGGAGTCTCTCCTACAATGAGCAGTTCTTC.

The V gene is TRBV27, the J gene TRBJ2-6, with D unresolved. V shed 0 bases and J shed 4 bases, with 4 bases lying between them. Germline-derived CDR1 and CDR2 are MNHEY and SMNVEV (reference sequence). The length of the CDR3 is 14 residues. CDR3 coding DNA: TGTGCCAGCAGTTTATCGATAGGGGCCAACGTCCTGACTTTC. Translation gives CASSLSIGANVLTF.

This clone was counted a few times. It is unclear where the CDR3 begins or ends on the DNA, so no DNA is shown, and the CDR3 is as TCRdb lists it. The V and J genes are TRBV7-2 and TRBJ2-3. The CDR3 has 16 residues if both end residues are counted. Germline V gene data show CDR1 as SGHTA and CDR2 as FQGNSA. The chain's CDR3 is CASSLVLGTGTDTQYF.

The rearrangement links TRBV4-1 to TRBJ2-3; the D gene is possibly TRBD2 (5 bases). The CDR3 has 14 amino acids. CDR1 is MGHRA, CDR2 YSYEKL, per germline. Trimming removed 1 base at V and 4 bases at J, with 9 bases between. CDR3 bases: TGCGCCAGCAGCCAAGGTCTGGGAGCAGATACGCAGTATTTT. Translated: CASSQGLGADTQYF.

This clone appeared once. The chain joins TRBV5-6 to TRBJ2-1; TRBD2 matches at 9 bases. Trimming cost V 3 bases and J 15 bases; bases outside gene matches: 19. The length of the CDR3 is 16 residues. Germline V gives CDR1 SGHDT, CDR2 YYEEEE. The CDR3 sequence is CASSSDSGTSWRGPFF. The CDR3 coding sequence is TGTGCCAGCAGCTCAGACTCCGGGACTAGCTGGAGGGGTCCGTTCTTC.

The V and J genes are TRBV5-6 and TRBJ2-1; D is undetermined. The CDR3 is 11 amino acids. CDR1 and CDR2 from the germline V gene are SGHDT and YYEEEE. V was trimmed by 3 bases and J by 10 bases, leaving 8 bases between them. The CDR3 is CASSSRWEQFF. The DNA of the CDR3 is TGTGCCAGCAGCTCTCGGTGGGAGCAGTTCTTC. Drawing the rest from reference TRBV5-6 and TRBJ2-1, the complete variable domain is DAGVTQSPTHLIKTRGQQVTLRCSPKSGHDTVSWYQQALGQGPQFIFQYYEEEERQRGNFPDRFSGHQFPNYSSELNVNALLLGDSALYLCASSSRWEQFFGPGTRLTVL.

A few counts support this clone. The V and J genes are TRBV5-1 and TRBJ1-6; D is undetermined. The V end was cut by 4 bases, the J end by 5 bases, with 7 bases between. The CDR3 has 13 residues. The germline gives CDR1 SGHRS, CDR2 YFSETQ. The CDR3, as DNA: TGCGCCAGCAGCGCCCTGGATAATTCACCCCTCCACTTT. Its protein is CASSALDNSPLHF.

This clone was recorded a few times. J is TRBJ1-6 and V is TRBV6-5; no definite D call. The V gene's germline CDR1 is MNHEY and CDR2 SVGAGI. Trimming removed 2 bases from V and 7 bases from J, with 3 bases in between. There are 12 residues in the CDR3. The CDR3 nucleotides read TGTGCCAGCAGTTACAGGAATTCACCCCTCCACTTT. It is translated as CASSYRNSPLHF.

V gene TRBV9 combines with J gene TRBJ2-3; D is undetermined. CDR3 length equals 16 residues. Trimming shortened V by 3 bases and J by 3 bases, and 17 bases separated the two germline ends. Germline CDR1 SGDLS, CDR2 YYNGEE. The CDR3, as DNA: TGTGCCAGCAGCGGATACCTAGTGAGTTCTACAGATACGCAGTATTTT. Encoded protein: CASSGYLVSSTDTQYF.

The sample holds a few counts of this clone. V usage is TRBV11-1 and J usage is TRBJ2-5; D is ambiguous. Deletions cut 4 bases from V and 4 bases from J, with 7 bases between. The CDR3 totals 12 residues. Germline CDR1 SGHAT, CDR2 FQDESV (reference sequence). The CDR3 DNA reads TGTGCCAGCAGCTCGGACGGAGAGACCCAGTACTTC. Its protein product is CASSSDGETQYF.

The chain carries TRBV25-1 and TRBJ1-2; no definite D call. V gave up 1 base and J gave up 6 bases, with 6 bases separating them. Per the germline V gene, CDR1 is MGHDK and CDR2 is SYGVNS. The CDR3 is 12 residues long. In nucleotides, the CDR3 is TGTGCCAGCAGTGAATTTGCAGATGGCTACACCTTC. Residues: CASSEFADGYTF.

The chain links TRBV6-5 to TRBJ1-6; tentatively, D is TRBD1 (6 bases). CDR1 is MNHEY, CDR2 SVGAGI, per germline. There are 15 residues in the CDR3. Trimming removed 6 bases from V and 8 bases from J, with 17 bases in between. In DNA, the CDR3 is TGTGCCAGCAGATGGTCAGGGGCTTCGGATTCACCCCTCCACTTT. Translated, it gives CASRWSGASDSPLHF.

V is TRBV5-6 and J is TRBJ1-1; TRBD1 is a possible D gene (6 bases). CDR1 and CDR2 (germline): SGHDT, YYEEEE. This CDR3 is built from 12 residues. V was trimmed by 7 bases and J by 4 bases, leaving 11 bases between them. The CDR3 DNA sequence: TGTGCCAGCGGGCAGGGGTTCACTGAAGCTTTCTTT. This encodes CASGQGFTEAFF.

There are a few counts of this clone. The chain is built from TRBV2 and TRBJ2-2; no definite D call. V lost 3 bases, J lost 4 bases, and 6 bases lay in between. CDR1 SNHLY and CDR2 FYNNEI come from the germline V gene. The CDR3 length is 13 residues. The CDR3 loop reads CASSEAATGELFF. CDR3 DNA sequence: TGTGCCAGCAGTGAGGCTGCCACCGGGGAGCTGTTTTTT.

The chain combines TRBV5-4 with TRBJ2-3, with 13 nucleotides matching TRBD2. The V and J ends lost 0 bases and 6 bases, in that order; junction bases with no gene match: 1. The CDR3 covers 15 residues. Germline assignment: CDR1 SGHNT and CDR2 YYREEE (reference sequence). The CDR3 DNA reads TGTGCCAGCAGCTTGGGACTAGCGGGGGGTGATACGCAGTATTTT. Its protein is CASSLGLAGGDTQYF.